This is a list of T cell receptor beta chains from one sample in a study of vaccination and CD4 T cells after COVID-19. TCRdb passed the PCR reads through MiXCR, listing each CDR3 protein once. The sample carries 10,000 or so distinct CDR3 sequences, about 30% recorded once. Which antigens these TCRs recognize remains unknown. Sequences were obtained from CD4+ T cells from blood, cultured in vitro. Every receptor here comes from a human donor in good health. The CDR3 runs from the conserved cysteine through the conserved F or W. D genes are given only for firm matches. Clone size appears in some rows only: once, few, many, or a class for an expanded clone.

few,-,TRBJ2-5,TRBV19,CASSGVLGRGTQYF,TGTGCCAGTTCCGGGGTCCTCGGGCGCGGGACCCAGTACTTC
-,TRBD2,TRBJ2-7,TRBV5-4,CASSLGGLAGNYEQYF,TGTGCCAGCAGCTTGGGGGGACTAGCGGGAAACTACGAGCAGTACTTC
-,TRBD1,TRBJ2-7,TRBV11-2,CASSFDRGSYEQYF,TGTGCCAGCAGCTTCGACAGGGGTTCCTACGAGCAGTACTTC
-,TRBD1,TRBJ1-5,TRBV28,CASSLIRQGAHQPQHF,TGTGCCAGCAGTTTAATTCGGCAGGGGGCCCATCAGCCCCAGCATTTT
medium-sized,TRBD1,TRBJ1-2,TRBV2,CASRPTKQGADYGYTF,TGTGCCAGCAGGCCAACTAAACAGGGGGCGGACTATGGCTACACCTTC
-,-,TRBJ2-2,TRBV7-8,CASSSPPRTSIGELFF,TGTGCCAGCAGCTCGCCACCCAGAACTAGTATAGGGGAGCTGTTTTTT
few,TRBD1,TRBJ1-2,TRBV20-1,CSARIRDRDNGYTF,TGCAGTGCTAGAATACGGGACAGGGACAATGGCTACACCTTC
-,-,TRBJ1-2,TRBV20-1,CSARAEGSDYGYTF,TGCAGTGCTAGAGCCGAGGGTAGTGACTATGGCTACACCTTC
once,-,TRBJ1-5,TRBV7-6,CASSLGRGTHYQPQHF,TGTGCCAGCAGCTTAGGTCGTGGGACTCATTATCAGCCCCAGCATTTT
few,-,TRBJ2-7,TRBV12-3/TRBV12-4,CASSQRGTEQYF,TGTGCCAGCAGCCAGAGGGGGACCGAGCAGTACTTC
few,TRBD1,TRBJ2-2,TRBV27,CASIFSDRLNTGELFF,TGTGCCAGCATCTTTTCGGACAGGCTGAACACCGGGGAGCTGTTTTTT